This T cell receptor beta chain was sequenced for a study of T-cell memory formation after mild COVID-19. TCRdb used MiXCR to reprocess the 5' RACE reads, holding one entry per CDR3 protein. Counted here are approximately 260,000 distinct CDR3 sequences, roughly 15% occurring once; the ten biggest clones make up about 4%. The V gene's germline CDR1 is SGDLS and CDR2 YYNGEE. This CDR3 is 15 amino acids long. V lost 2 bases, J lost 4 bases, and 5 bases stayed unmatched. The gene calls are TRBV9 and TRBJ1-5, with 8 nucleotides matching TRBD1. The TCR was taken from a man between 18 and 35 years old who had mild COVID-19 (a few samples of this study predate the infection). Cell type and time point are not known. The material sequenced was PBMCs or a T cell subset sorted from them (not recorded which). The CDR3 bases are TGTGCCAGCAGCGTCCAGGGGGCGGAAAATCAGCCCCAGCATTTT. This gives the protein CASSVQGAENQPQHF. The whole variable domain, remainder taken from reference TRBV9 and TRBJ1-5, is DSGVTQTPKHLITATGQRVTLRCSPRSGDLSVYWYQQSLDQGLQFLIQYYNGEERAKGNILERFSAQQFPDLHSELNLSSLELGDSALYFCASSVQGAENQPQHFGDGTRLSIL.